This T cell receptor beta chain was captured in a study of T cell repertoires in cytomegalovirus infection. Study as a whole: Public TCR beta signatures indicated both CMV infection and matching HLA type.

Via MiXCR, TCRdb re-called the reads, giving one row per CDR3 protein. The sample gives 600,000 to 700,000 distinct CDR3 sequences, around 31% of which show up once; 15% to 20% is in the top ten. Study-wide findings and caveats: There were carriers of CMV plus the relevant HLA, and cumulative public TCR beta family frequency identified them. Within the response measured ex vivo, HLA-C-restricted CMV-specific TCR beta clonotypes were dominant.

Germline CDR1 reads SGHTA; CDR2 reads FQGNSA. V was pared by 2 bases and J by 4 bases, with 6 bases of the junction left unmatched. The CDR3 consists of 15 residues. A note on this clonotype: Its antigen remains unknown.

This sequence joins TRBV7-2 and TRBJ2-7, with TRBD2 identical over 9 bases. Material: cultured PBMCs, obtained from culture after CMV antigen stimulation. This TCR was recovered from a human donor in good health (CMV status not recorded). Some clones in this sample may be carry-over from other donors' samples. The CDR3 sequence is CASSLLSAGGYEQYF. DNA for the CDR3: TGTGCCAGCAGCTTACTTAGCGCGGGGGGGTACGAGCAGTACTTC.